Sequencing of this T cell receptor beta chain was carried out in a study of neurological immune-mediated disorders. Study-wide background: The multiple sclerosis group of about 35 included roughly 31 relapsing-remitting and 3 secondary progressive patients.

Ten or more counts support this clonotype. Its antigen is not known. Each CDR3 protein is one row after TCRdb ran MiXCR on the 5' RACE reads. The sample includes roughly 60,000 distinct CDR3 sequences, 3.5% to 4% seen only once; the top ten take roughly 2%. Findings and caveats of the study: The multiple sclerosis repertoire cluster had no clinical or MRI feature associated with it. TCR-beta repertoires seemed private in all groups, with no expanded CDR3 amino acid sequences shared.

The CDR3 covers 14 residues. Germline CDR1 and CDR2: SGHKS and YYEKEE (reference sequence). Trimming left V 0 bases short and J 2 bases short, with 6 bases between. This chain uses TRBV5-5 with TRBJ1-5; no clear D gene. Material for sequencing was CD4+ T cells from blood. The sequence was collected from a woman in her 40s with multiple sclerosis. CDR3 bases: TGTGCCAGCAGCTTGGGACCGGGCAATCAGCCCCAGCATTTT. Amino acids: CASSLGPGNQPQHF.